This entry is about one T cell receptor (beta chain). V lost 1 base and J lost 5; bases outside the gene matches: 8. The length of the CDR3 is 16 residues. CDR1 and CDR2 from the germline V gene are SGHDN and FVKESK. How the authors handled the data: Amplifying reference gene primers gave estimates of nucleated cell counts. TCRdb's copy holds only in-frame clones and misses some; the assay was immunoSEQ multiplex PCR. The DNA was the basis for D and trimming; V, J and clone size are from that table. The table records some 200,000 clones, about nine tenths of them present only once. This sample stems from a study of blood T cell repertoires in COVID-19. Study-wide background: The United States, Italy and Spain provided the acute and convalescent COVID-19 samples. T cells, B-cell-depleted T cells, or PBMCs supplied cDNA or gDNA.

V usage is TRBV14 and J usage is TRBJ2-3; TRBD1 aligns across 8 bases. Sample: peripheral blood. The clonotype comes from a man between 65 and 85 years old with acute or convalescent COVID-19. The CDR3 sequence is CASSQVSGGRLDTQYF. CDR3 nucleotide sequence: TGTGCCAGCAGCCAAGTTTCAGGGGGCAGATTAGATACGCAGTATTTT.